This T cell receptor beta chain was identified during a study of T-cell reconstitution after alpha-beta-depleted transplantation in children. Germline V gives CDR1 DFQATT, CDR2 SNEGSKA (reference sequence). The CDR3 totals 16 residues. Trimming took 2 bases from V and 6 from J; bases not matched to a gene: 13. It was with unique molecular identifiers that the TCRbeta library was prepared. TCRdb reprocessed the PCR reads via MiXCR and lists one record per CDR3 protein. Here the sample spans about 980,000 distinct CDR3 sequences, 25% to 35% being singletons. The input for sequencing was PBMCs, mostly from graft donor cells, taken 360 days after TCRalphabeta/CD19-depleted stem cell transplant. The origin of this receptor is a boy in the first two years of life who had a stem cell transplant for SCID, so the T cells may come from the graft donor. This chain joins TRBV20-1 and TRBJ2-3; 8 bases fit TRBD2. In nucleotides, the CDR3 is TGCAGTGCTAGACAGAGCGGGGGCCCCCCGCGGGATACGCAGTATTTT. Translating it yields CSARQSGGPPRDTQYF.